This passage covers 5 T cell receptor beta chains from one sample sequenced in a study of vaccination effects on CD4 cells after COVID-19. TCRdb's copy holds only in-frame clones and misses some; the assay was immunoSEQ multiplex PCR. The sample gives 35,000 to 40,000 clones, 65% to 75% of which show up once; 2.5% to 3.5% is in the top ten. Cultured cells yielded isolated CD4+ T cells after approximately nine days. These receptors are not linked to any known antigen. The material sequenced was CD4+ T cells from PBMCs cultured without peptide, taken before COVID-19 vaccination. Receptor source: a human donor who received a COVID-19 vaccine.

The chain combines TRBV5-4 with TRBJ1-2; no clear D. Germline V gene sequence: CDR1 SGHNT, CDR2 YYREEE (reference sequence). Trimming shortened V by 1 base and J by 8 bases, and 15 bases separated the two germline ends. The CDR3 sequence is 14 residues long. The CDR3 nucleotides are TGTGCCAGCAGCTTGTTCGTGCCCAATAGGGGCTACACCTTC. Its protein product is CASSLFVPNRGYTF.

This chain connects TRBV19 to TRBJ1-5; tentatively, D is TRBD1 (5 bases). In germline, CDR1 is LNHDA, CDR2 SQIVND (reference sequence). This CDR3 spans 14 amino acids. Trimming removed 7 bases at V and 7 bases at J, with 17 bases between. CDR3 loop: CASTQGSQSQPQHF. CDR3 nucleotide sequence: TGTGCCAGTACCCAGGGTTCCCAATCGCAGCCCCAGCATTTT.

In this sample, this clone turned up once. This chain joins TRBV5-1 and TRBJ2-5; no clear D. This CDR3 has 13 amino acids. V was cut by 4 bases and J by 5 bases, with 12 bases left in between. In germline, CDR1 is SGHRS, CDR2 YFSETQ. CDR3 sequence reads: CASSTTHAETQYF. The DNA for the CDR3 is TGCGCCAGCAGCACGACACACGCGGAGACCCAGTACTTC.

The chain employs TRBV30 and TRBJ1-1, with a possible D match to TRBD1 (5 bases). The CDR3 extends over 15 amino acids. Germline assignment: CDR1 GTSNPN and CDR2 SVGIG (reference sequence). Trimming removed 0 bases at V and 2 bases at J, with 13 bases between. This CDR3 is CAWSVLGVKNTEAFF. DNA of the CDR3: TGTGCCTGGAGTGTATTAGGGGTAAAAAACACTGAAGCTTTCTTT.

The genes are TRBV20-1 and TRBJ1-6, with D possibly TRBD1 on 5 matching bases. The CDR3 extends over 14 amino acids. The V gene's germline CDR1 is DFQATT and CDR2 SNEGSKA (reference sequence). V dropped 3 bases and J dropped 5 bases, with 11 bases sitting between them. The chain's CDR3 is CSASLQVHNSPLHF. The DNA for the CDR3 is TGCAGTGCTAGTCTACAGGTTCATAATTCACCCCTCCACTTT.